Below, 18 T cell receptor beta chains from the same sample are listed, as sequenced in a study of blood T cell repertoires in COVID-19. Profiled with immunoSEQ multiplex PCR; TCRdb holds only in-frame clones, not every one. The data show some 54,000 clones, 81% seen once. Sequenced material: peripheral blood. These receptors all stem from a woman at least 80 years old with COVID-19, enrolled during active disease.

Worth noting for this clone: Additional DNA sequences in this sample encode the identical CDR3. The CDR3 DNA is TGTGCCAGCAGCCGCGGGACAGATACGCAGTATTTT. Encoded protein: CASSRGTDTQYF. The rearrangement uses TRBV6-5 and TRBJ2-3, with D possibly matching TRBD2 (5 bases). The CDR3 length is 12 residues. Germline V gives CDR1 MNHEY, CDR2 SVGAGI. Deletions cut 6 bases from V and 3 bases from J, with 7 bases between.

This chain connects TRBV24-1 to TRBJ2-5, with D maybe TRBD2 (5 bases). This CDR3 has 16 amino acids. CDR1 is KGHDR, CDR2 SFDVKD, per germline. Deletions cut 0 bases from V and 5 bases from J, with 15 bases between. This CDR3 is CATSDLSGRGGETQYF. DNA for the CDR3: TGTGCCACCAGTGATTTGTCGGGTCGGGGTGGGGAGACCCAGTACTTC.

The CDR3 sequence is CASSFEVSSYNSPLHF. The CDR3 DNA sequence: TGTGCCAGCAGCTTTGAGGTTAGCTCCTATAATTCACCCCTCCACTTT. The chain uses TRBV11-2 and TRBJ1-6; D remains unclear. The CDR3 consists of 16 residues. Germline CDR1 is SGHAT and CDR2 is FQNNGV. V lost 3 bases to trimming and J lost 0 bases, with 9 bases between them.

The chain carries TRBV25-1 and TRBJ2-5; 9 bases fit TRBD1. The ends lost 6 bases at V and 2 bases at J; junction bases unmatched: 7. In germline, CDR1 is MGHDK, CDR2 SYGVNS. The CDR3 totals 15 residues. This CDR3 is CASSYTGGHQETQYF. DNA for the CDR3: TGTGCCAGCAGCTATACAGGGGGCCATCAAGAGACCCAGTACTTC. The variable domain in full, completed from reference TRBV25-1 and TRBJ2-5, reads EADIYQTPRYLVIGTGKKITLECSQTMGHDKMYWYQQDPGMELHLIHYSYGVNSTEKGDLSSESTVSRIRTEHFPLTLESARPSHTSQYLCASSYTGGHQETQYFGPGTRLLVL.

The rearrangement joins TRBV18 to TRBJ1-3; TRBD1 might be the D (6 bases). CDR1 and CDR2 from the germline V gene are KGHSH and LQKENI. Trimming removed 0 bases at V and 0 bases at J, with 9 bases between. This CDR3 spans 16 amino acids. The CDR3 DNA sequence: TGTGCCAGCTCACCACCGAACAGGGACTCTGGAAACACCATATATTTT. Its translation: CASSPPNRDSGNTIYF.

In DNA, the CDR3 is TGCGCCAGCAGCTTGTCTAGCGGGAGTTTCAATGAGCAGTTCTTC. Translation: CASSLSSGSFNEQFF. The chain has TRBV5-1 and TRBJ2-1; 10 nucleotides align to TRBD2. The CDR3 spans 15 residues. V shed 1 base, J shed 6 bases, and the junction held 4 bases outside the gene matches. Germline V lookup: CDR1 SGHRS, CDR2 YFSETQ.

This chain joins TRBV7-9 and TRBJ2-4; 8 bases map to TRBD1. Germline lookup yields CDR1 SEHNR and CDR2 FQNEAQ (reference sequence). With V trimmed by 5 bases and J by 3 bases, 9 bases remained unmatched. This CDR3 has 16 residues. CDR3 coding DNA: TGTGCCAGCAGCGCAGGACAGGGCGGAAGCAAAAACATTCAGTACTTC. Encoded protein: CASSAGQGGSKNIQYF.

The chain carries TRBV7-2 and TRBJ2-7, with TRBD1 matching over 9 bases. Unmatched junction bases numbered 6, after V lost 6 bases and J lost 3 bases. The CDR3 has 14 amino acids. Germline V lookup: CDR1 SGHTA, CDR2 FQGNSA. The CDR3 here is CASSKDRGDYEQYF. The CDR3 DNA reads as TGTGCCAGCAGTAAAGACAGGGGGGACTACGAGCAGTACTTC.

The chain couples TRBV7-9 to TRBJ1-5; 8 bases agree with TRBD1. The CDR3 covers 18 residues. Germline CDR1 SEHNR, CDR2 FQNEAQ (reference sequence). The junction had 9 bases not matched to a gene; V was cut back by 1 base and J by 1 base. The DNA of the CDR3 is TGTGCCAGCAGCTTAGTCGCCTGGCAGGGGGCGAGCAATCAGCCCCAGCATTTT. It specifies CASSLVAWQGASNQPQHF. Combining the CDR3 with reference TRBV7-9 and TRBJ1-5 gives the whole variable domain DTGVSQNPRHKITKRGQNVTFRCDPISEHNRLYWYRQTLGQGPEFLTYFQNEAQLEKSRLLSDRFSAERPKGSFSTLEIQRTEQGDSAMYLCASSLVAWQGASNQPQHFGDGTRLSIL.

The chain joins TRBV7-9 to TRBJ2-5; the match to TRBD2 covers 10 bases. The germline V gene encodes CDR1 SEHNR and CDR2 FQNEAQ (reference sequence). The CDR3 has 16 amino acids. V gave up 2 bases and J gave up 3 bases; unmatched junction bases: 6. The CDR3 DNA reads TGTGCCAGCAGCTTAAGTCTAGCGGGAGAAAAAGAGACCCAGTACTTC. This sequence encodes CASSLSLAGEKETQYF.

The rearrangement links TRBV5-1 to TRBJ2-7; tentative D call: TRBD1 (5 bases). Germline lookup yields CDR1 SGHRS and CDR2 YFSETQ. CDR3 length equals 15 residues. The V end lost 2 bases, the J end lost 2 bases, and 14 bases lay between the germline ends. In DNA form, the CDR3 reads TGCGCCAGCAGCTTTTCGCCGACAGTGACCTACGAGCAGTACTTC. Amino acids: CASSFSPTVTYEQYF.

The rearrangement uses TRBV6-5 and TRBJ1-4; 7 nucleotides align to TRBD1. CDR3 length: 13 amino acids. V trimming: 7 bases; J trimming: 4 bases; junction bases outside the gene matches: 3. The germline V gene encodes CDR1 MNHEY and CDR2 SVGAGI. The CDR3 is CASTGQLNEKLFF. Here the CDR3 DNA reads TGTGCCAGCACGGGACAGCTTAATGAAAAACTGTTTTTT.

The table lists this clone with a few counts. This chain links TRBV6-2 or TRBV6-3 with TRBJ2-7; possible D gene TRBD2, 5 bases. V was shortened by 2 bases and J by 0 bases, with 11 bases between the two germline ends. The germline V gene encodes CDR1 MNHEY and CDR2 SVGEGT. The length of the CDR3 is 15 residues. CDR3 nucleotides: TGTGCCAGCAGTTACCCCGGGGATGGCTCCTACGAGCAGTACTTC. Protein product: CASSYPGDGSYEQYF.

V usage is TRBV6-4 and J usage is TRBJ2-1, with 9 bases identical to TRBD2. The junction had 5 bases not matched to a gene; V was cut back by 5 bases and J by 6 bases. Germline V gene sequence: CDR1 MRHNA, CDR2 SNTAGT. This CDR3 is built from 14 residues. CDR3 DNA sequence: TGTGCCAGCAGTTTTAGCGGGAGTGGCAATGAGCAGTTCTTC. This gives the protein CASSFSGSGNEQFF.

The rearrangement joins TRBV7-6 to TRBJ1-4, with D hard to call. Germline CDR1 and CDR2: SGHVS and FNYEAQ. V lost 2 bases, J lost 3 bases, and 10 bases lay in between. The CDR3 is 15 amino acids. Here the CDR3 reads CASSLLRGANEKLFF. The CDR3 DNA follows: TGTGCCAGCAGCTTACTCCGGGGAGCTAATGAAAAACTGTTTTTT.

CDR3 in amino acids: CASSSTGLAGAVETQYF. The CDR3 nucleotides are TGTGCCAGCAGCTCGACGGGACTAGCGGGAGCAGTAGAGACCCAGTACTTC. The gene calls are TRBV7-6 and TRBJ2-5, with 14 bases fitting TRBD2. Germline V gene sequence: CDR1 SGHVS, CDR2 FNYEAQ. The CDR3 spans 17 residues. Trimming removed 4 bases from V and 4 bases from J; junction bases left unmatched: 8.

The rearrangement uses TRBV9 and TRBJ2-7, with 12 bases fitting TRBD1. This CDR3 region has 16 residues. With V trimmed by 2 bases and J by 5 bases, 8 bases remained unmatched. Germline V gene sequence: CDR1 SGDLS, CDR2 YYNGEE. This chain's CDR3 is CASSVSGTGGFNEQYF. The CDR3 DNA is TGTGCCAGCAGCGTCTCTGGGACAGGGGGCTTCAACGAGCAGTACTTC.

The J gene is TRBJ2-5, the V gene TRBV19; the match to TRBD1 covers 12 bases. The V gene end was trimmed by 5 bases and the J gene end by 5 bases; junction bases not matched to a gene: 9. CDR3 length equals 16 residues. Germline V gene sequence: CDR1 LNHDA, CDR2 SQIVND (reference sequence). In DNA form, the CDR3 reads TGTGCCAGTAGTCCGAGCCGGGACAGGGGGCGGGAGACCCAGTACTTC. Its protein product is CASSPSRDRGRETQYF.